Listed below are T cell receptor beta chains from one sample, sequenced in a study of cytomegalovirus exposure and HLA in healthy donors. The method was immunoSEQ multiplex PCR; TCRdb's version includes in-frame clones alone and lacks a portion of them. Here the sample spans around 79,000 clones, roughly 73% being singletons. Sequencing was performed on PBMCs. The source of these receptors is a woman aged 40 to 55 in good health and CMV-seropositive. CDR3s include the opening cysteine and the closing phenylalanine or tryptophan. A D gene is named only where the DNA matches it firmly.

cdr3_aa v_call d_call j_call
CSVVRGGGPYEQYF TRBV29-1 - TRBJ2-7
CASSLGGQSGANVLTF TRBV5-1 - TRBJ2-6
CASSPPNGVGETQYF TRBV18 - TRBJ2-5
CASRYGTISNQPQHF TRBV6-6 - TRBJ1-5
CASSQDGEANTEAFF TRBV4-1 - TRBJ1-1
CASSKVVLIGLSNSPLHF TRBV21-1 - TRBJ1-6
CASSQVHGSGNTIYF TRBV14 - TRBJ1-3
CASSRGGALETQYF TRBV7-2 TRBD2 TRBJ2-5
CASSGGIKPDTQYF TRBV5-4 - TRBJ2-3
CASSLTPGGNYGYTF TRBV4-2 - TRBJ1-2
CASRPRGVDNEKLFF TRBV6-5 - TRBJ1-4
CASSPKMGGNQPQHF TRBV7-2 - TRBJ1-5
CASSSQQSTQYF TRBV11-2 - TRBJ2-3
CASSLVPSGIYNEQFF TRBV5-1 TRBD2 TRBJ2-1
CASSARQGYGEKLFF TRBV6-5 TRBD1 TRBJ1-4
CASSLSGGPNYEQYF TRBV27 TRBD2 TRBJ2-7
CASSLARDQPQHF TRBV5-1 - TRBJ1-5
CASSQGIRALHF TRBV14 - TRBJ1-6
CASSETAPNTGELFF TRBV5-1 - TRBJ2-2
CASSLAGTEDYGYTF TRBV5-1 TRBD1 TRBJ1-2
CAWRNPGGGAVQPQHF TRBV30 - TRBJ1-5
CASSQDFRDRGMSEQYF TRBV19 TRBD1 TRBJ2-7
CASSGHYEQYF TRBV6-5 - TRBJ2-7
CASSLGQLSNQPQHF TRBV27 - TRBJ1-5
CASSYSGTGDYGYTF TRBV6-5 TRBD1 TRBJ1-2
CSVWGVEDYGYTF TRBV29-1 - TRBJ1-2
CASSLALGPRLTDTQYF TRBV7-2 - TRBJ2-3
CAWRAGTSSTEAFF TRBV30 - TRBJ1-1
CADTPDRSSYEQYF TRBV2 - TRBJ2-7
CASSQDGGQGFYEQYF TRBV4-3 TRBD1 TRBJ2-7
CATSDRQNTEAFF TRBV7-2 - TRBJ1-1
CASSLGRGGNAEKLFF TRBV5-1 - TRBJ1-4
CASRQVPNQPQHF TRBV27 - TRBJ1-5
CASSSGDYVFHEQYF TRBV7-2 - TRBJ2-7
CASRPGGPELNTEAFF TRBV7-2 - TRBJ1-1
CASSALKTSAQETQYF TRBV9 TRBD2 TRBJ2-5
CSARGSALEYF TRBV20-1 - TRBJ2-7
CASSRLGRYYGYTF TRBV5-8 - TRBJ1-2
CSVALILPEQFF TRBV29-1 - TRBJ2-1
CATSWSGWRGRSGNTIYF TRBV15 TRBD1 TRBJ1-3
CASSPGRVSLQETQYF TRBV5-1 - TRBJ2-5
CASSLRLAGGETQYF TRBV7-2 TRBD2 TRBJ2-5
CASREASQGSYGYTF TRBV6-6 - TRBJ1-2
CASSMVGGAYEQYF TRBV19 - TRBJ2-7
CASSSTGGDGYTF TRBV19 TRBD1 TRBJ1-2
CASTPRAGSEAFF TRBV6-5 - TRBJ1-1
CASSQEGFGSGVPNEQYF TRBV4-3 TRBD2 TRBJ2-7
CATSRVGREKLFF TRBV15 - TRBJ1-4
CASSYRDKNTEAFF TRBV25-1 - TRBJ1-1
CATAQDTEAFF TRBV10-3 - TRBJ1-1
CASSLSWAGNTEAFF TRBV27 - TRBJ1-1
CASSPPGQGIGYTF TRBV18 TRBD1 TRBJ1-2
CASSNSLAGESYEQYF TRBV4-3 TRBD2 TRBJ2-7
CSVESLHAINTEAFF TRBV29-1 - TRBJ1-1
CSVGRPDNEQFF TRBV29-1 - TRBJ2-1
CASSPGGARETQYF TRBV7-2 TRBD2 TRBJ2-5
CASSQRAGGEATYEQYF TRBV4-1 TRBD2 TRBJ2-7
CASSIEFSEAFF TRBV19 - TRBJ1-1